This T cell receptor (beta chain) was documented in a study of spatial heterogeneity in lung cancer. The wider study: Every unique TCR and UMI combination, on average, appeared more than ten times in raw reads.

Individually, TCR cDNA molecules were each labelled with a unique molecular identifier. TCRdb ran MiXCR on the 5' RACE reads and lists one entry per CDR3 protein. The sample yields tens of thousands of distinct CDR3 sequences, roughly an eighth seen once. Study-wide results and caveats: Blood contained ubiquitous expanded tumor TCRs more at resection than at follow-up.

Germline-derived CDR1 and CDR2 are SEHNR and FQNEAQ (reference sequence). This CDR3 comprises 17 residues. V was clipped by 0 bases and J by 5 bases, with 20 bases between them. Many counts were recorded for this clonotype. Its antigen is not known. This sample's time point: sample taken at primary tumor resection. Sequencing of whole RNA from tumor, nontumor lung or frozen PBMC involved no sorting. Donors were roughly 70 untreated early-stage non-small cell lung cancer patients. This TCR was sampled from a male donor with early-stage non-small cell lung cancer. V and J are TRBV7-9 and TRBJ2-7; no clear D gene. The sequences come from PBMCs, collected at surgery. CDR3 amino acids: CASSLARLGATAHEQYF. The CDR3 DNA reads as TGTGCCAGCAGCTTAGCCCGTCTGGGCGCCACAGCGCACGAGCAGTACTTC.